The present T cell receptor (beta chain) was sequenced within a study of cytomegalovirus exposure and HLA in healthy donors. General study findings and limits: A missense variant in DCLRE1C was later tied to TCR beta V- and J-gene trimming.

All the people who gave samples were healthy bone marrow donors. At sampling all donors were nominally healthy, likely with unrecorded immune exposures. As regards this clone: Its specificity is not known.

Vbeta (60) and Jbeta (13) primers were used in the PCR. Using immunoSEQ multiplex PCR, the repertoire was profiled, and TCRdb retains in-frame clones only, with some absent. The sample records some 76,000 clones, about four fifths being singletons. The germline CDR1 and CDR2 sequences are SGHRS and YFSETQ. V lost 0 bases and J 0 bases, leaving 10 bases between the germline ends. This CDR3 contains 15 residues. Sample: PBMCs. The receptor's source is a woman in her fifties or sixties in good health and CMV-seronegative. V and J are TRBV5-1 and TRBJ2-7; D might be TRBD1 (5 bases). DNA of the CDR3: TGCGCCAGCAGCTTGGTTCAGGGAAGCTCCTACGAGCAGTACTTC. This codes for CASSLVQGSSYEQYF.